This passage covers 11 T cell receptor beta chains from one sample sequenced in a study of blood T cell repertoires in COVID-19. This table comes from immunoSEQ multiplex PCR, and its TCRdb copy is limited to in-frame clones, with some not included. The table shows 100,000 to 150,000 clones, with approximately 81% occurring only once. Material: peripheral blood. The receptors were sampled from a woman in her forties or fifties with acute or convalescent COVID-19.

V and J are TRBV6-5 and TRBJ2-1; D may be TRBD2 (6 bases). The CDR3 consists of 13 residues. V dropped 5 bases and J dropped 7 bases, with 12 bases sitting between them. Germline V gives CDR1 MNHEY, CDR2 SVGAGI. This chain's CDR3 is CASSPPGGNEQFF. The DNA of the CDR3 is TGTGCCAGCAGTCCGCCCGGGGGAAATGAGCAGTTCTTC.

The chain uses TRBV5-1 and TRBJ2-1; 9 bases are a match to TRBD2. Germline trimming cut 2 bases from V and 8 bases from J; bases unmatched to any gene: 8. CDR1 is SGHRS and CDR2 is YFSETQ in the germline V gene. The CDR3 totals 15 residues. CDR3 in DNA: TGCGCCAGCAGCTTATCAGCGGGAGGTATGGATGAGCAGTTCTTC. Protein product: CASSLSAGGMDEQFF.

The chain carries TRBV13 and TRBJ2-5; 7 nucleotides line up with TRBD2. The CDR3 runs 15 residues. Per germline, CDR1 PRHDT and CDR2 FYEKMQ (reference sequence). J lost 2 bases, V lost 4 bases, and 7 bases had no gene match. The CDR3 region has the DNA TGTGCCAGCAGCTCCCGGACTAGTTGGCAAGAGACCCAGTACTTC. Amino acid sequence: CASSSRTSWQETQYF.

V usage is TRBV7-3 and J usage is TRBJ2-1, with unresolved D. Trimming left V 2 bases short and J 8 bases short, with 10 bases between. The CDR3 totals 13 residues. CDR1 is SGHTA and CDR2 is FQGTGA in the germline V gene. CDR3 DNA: TGTGCCAGCAGCTTAGCCTCAGAGGATGAGCAGTTCTTC. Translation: CASSLASEDEQFF.

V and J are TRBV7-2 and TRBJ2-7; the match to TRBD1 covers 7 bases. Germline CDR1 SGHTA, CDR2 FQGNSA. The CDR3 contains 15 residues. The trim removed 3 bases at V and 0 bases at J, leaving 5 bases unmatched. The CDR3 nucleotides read TGTGCCAGCAGCTTCGACAGGGCGAGCTCCTACGAGCAGTACTTC. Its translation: CASSFDRASSYEQYF. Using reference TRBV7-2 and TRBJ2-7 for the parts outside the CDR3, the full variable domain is GAGVSQSPSNKVTEKGKDVELRCDPISGHTALYWYRQSLGQGLEFLIYFQGNSAPDKSGLPSDRFSAERTGGSVSTLTIQRTQQEDSAVYLCASSFDRASSYEQYFGPGTRLTVT.

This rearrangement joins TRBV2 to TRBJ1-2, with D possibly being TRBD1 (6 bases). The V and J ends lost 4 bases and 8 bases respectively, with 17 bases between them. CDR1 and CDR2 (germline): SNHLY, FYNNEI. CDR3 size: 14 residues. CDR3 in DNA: TGTGCCAGCAGTGTCTCGGGACAAGCTGGCGGCTACACCTTC. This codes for CASSVSGQAGGYTF.

In DNA form, the CDR3 reads TGTGCCAGCAACCCTACGGGACATAGCACAGATACGCAGTATTTT. Translated, it gives CASNPTGHSTDTQYF. This chain joins TRBV6-5 and TRBJ2-3, with TRBD1 as a possible D gene (6 bases). Germline V gene sequence: CDR1 MNHEY, CDR2 SVGAGI. V lost 7 bases and J lost 0, with 14 bases in between. The CDR3 extends over 15 amino acids.

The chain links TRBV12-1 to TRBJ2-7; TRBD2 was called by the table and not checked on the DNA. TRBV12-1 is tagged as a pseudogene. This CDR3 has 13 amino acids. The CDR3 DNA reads TGTGCCAGCAGCTTGGAGGGATGGTACGAGCAGTACTTC. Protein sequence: CASSLEGWYEQYF.

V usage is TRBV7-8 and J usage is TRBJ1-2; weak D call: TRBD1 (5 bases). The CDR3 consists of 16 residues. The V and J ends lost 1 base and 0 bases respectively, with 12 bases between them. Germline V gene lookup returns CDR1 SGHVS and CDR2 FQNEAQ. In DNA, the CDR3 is TGTGCCAGCAGCTTAGAAGAACCAGGGACTAACTATGGCTACACCTTC. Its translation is CASSLEEPGTNYGYTF.

The CDR3 spells CASSQYGTNYGYTF. The CDR3 DNA reads as TGTGCCAGCAGCCAATACGGTACGAACTATGGCTACACCTTC. This chain uses TRBV3-1 (or the pseudogene TRBV3-2) with TRBJ1-2, with D hard to call. CDR3 length: 14 residues. CDR1 and CDR2 from the germline V gene are LGHDT and YNNKEL (reference sequence). Trimming shortened V by 2 bases and J by 2 bases, and 9 bases separated the two germline ends.

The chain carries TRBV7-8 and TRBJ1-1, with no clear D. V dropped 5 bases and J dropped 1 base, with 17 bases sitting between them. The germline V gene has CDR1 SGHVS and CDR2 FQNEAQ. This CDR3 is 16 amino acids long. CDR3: CASSPYSTRENTEAFF. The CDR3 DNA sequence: TGTGCCAGCAGCCCCTACTCTACGAGGGAGAACACTGAAGCTTTCTTT.